Following are 5 T cell receptor beta chains from one sample sequenced in a study of T-cell reconstitution after alpha-beta-depleted transplantation in children. Unique molecular identifiers were incorporated when the TCRbeta library was constructed. TCRdb fed the PCR reads into MiXCR, producing one record per CDR3 protein. The sample shows a few hundred thousand distinct CDR3 sequences, 10% of them seen only once. The input for sequencing was PBMCs from the stem cell graft donor, taken from the stem cell graft. These TCRs come from a human donor who donated a stem cell graft to a child with acute lymphoblastic leukemia.

The table lists this clonotype with a few counts. The chain combines TRBV5-5 with TRBJ2-3, with 9 bases matching TRBD1. The V segment lost 4 bases and the J segment 3 bases; nucleotides outside the gene matches: 9. This CDR3 is 16 amino acids long. The germline gives CDR1 SGHKS, CDR2 YYEKEE (reference sequence). CDR3 nucleotide sequence: TGTGCCAGCAGCCAAGACAGGGGGGAAGTGACAGATACGCAGTATTTT. This gives the protein CASSQDRGEVTDTQYF.

The rearrangement uses TRBV7-6 and TRBJ2-7; D uncertain. CDR3 size: 13 residues. Per the germline V gene, CDR1 is SGHVS and CDR2 is FNYEAQ. V lost 5 bases and J 5 bases, leaving 13 bases between the germline ends. The chain's CDR3 is CASSPDPWDEQYF. CDR3 bases: TGTGCCAGCAGCCCAGACCCCTGGGACGAGCAGTACTTC. The full variable domain, rest sourced from reference TRBV7-6 and TRBJ2-7, is GAGVSQSPRYKVTKRGQDVALRCDPISGHVSLYWYRQALGQGPEFLTYFNYEAQQDKSGLPNDRFSAERPEGSISTLTIQRTEQRDSAMYRCASSPDPWDEQYFGPGTRLTVT.

This chain connects TRBV21-1 to TRBJ2-1; the D segment call TRBD2 is taken from the table without a DNA check. TRBV21-1 is given as a pseudogene. The CDR3 consists of 20 residues. Written as DNA, the CDR3 is TGTGCCAGCAGCAAGGGGGGAGTTCGCGGGACTAGCGGGAGGGGAGAGGAGCAGTTCTTC. Its translation is CASSKGGVRGTSGRGEEQFF.

The chain carries TRBV6-2 or TRBV6-3 and TRBJ2-3; 13 bases are a match to TRBD2. Germline CDR1 MNHEY, CDR2 SVGEGT. V lost 2 bases and J lost 2; bases outside the gene matches: 4. The CDR3 is 17 amino acids. The CDR3 loop reads CASSYQLAGGPTDTQYF. CDR3 DNA: TGTGCCAGCAGTTACCAACTAGCGGGAGGGCCCACAGATACGCAGTATTTT.

This clonotype has more than one count but fewer than ten. The chain joins TRBV29-1 to TRBJ2-5, with D possibly TRBD2 on 7 matching bases. This CDR3 spans 14 amino acids. In germline, CDR1 is SQVTM, CDR2 ANQGSEA. With 1 base removed from V and 4 bases from J, the gap between germline ends came to 13 bases. In DNA, the CDR3 is TGCAGCGTTGAAGCGGGGGCGGGGGTAGAGACCCAGTACTTC. Translating gives CSVEAGAGVETQYF.